This TCR beta chain was retrieved from a study of blood T cell repertoires in COVID-19. V dropped 6 bases and J dropped 9 bases, with 12 bases sitting between them. The CDR3 consists of 13 residues. The germline CDR1 and CDR2 sequences are MRHNA and SNTAGT. Profiling relied on immunoSEQ multiplex PCR, and the TCRdb table lists in-frame clones only, not all of them. The repertoire holds about 250,000 clones, with 80% to 85% as singletons. This receptor was identified in a man aged 35 to 55 with acute or convalescent COVID-19. Sequenced material: peripheral blood. V and J are TRBV6-4 and TRBJ1-6; no reliable D call. CDR3 loop: CASRATLSSPLHF. The CDR3 DNA reads TGTGCCAGCAGGGCAACCCTCAGTTCACCCCTCCACTTT.